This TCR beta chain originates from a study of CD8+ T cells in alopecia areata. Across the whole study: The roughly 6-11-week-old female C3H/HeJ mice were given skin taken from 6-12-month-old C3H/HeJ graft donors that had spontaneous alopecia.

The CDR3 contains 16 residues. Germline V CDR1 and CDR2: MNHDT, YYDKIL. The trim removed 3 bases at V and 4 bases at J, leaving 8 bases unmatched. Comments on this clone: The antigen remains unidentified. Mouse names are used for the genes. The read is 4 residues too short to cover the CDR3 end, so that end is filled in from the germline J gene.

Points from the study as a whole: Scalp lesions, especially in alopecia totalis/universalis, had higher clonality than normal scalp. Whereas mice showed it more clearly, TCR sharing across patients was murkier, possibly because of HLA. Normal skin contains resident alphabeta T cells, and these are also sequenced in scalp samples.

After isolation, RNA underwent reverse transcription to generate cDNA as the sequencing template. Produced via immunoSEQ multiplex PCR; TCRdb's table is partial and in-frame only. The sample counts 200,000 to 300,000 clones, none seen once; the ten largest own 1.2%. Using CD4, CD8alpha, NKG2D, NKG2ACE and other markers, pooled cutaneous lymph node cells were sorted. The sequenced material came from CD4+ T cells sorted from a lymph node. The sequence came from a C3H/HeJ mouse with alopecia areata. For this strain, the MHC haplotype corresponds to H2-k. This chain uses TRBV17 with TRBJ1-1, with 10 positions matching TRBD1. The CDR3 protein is CASSRPRDRGGTEVFF. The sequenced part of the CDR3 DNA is TGTGCTAGCAGTAGGCCCCGGGACAGGGGAGGCACA. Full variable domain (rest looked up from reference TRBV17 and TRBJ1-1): DTTVKQNPRYKLARVGKPVNLICSQTMNHDTMYWYQKKPNQAPKLLLFYYDKILNREADTFEKFQSSRPNNSFCSLYIGSAGLEYSAMYLCASSRPRDRGGTEVFFGKGTRLTVV.